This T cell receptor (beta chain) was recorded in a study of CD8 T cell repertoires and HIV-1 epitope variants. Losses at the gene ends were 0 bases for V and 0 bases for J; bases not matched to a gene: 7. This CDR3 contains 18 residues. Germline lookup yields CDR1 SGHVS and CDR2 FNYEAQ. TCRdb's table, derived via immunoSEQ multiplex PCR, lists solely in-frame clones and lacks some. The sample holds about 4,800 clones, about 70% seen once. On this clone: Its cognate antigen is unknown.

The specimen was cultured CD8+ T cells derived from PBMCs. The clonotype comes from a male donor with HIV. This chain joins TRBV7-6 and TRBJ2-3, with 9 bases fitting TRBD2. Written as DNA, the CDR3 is TGTGCCAGCAGCTTAGCGCGGGCTAGCGGGACGAGCACAGATACGCAGTATTTT. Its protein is CASSLARASGTSTDTQYF.